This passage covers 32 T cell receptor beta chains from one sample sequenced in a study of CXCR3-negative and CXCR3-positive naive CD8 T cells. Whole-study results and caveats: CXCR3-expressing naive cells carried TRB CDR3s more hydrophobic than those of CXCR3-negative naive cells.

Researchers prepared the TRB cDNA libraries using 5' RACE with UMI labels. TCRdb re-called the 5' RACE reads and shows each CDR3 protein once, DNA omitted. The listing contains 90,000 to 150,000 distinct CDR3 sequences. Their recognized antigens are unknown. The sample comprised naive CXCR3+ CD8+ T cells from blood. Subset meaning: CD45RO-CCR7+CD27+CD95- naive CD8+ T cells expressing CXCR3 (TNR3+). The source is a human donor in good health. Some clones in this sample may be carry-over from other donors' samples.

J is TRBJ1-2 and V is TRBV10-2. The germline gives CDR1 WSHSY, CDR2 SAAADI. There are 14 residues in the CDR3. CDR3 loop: CASSESMGSHGYTF.

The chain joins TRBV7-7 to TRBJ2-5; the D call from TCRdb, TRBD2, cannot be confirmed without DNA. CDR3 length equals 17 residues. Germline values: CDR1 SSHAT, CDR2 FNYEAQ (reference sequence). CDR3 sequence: CASSLPGTSGTQETQYF.

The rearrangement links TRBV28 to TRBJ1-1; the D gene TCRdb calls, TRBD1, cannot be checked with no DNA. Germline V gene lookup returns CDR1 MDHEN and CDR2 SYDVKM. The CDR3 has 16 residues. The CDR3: CASSPNRGEGNTEAFF.

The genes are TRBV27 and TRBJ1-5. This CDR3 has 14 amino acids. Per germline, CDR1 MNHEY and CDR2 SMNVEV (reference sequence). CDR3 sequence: CASRWRAGNQPQHF.

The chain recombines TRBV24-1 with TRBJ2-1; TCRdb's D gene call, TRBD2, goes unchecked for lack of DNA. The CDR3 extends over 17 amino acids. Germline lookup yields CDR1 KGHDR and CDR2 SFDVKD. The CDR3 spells CATSERLAGEGYNEQFF.

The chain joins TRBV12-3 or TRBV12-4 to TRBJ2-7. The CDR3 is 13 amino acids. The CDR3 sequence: CASSFGQTYEQYF.

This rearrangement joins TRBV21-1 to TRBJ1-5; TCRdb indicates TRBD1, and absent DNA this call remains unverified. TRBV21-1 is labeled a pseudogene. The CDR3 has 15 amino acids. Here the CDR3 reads CASSSPEVSNQPQHF.

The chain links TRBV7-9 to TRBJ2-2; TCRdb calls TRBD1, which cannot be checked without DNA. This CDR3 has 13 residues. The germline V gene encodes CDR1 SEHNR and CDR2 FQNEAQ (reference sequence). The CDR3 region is CASSSLDGGELFF.

This CDR3 reads CASSFGTGKGEQFF. V and J are TRBV7-6 and TRBJ2-1; TCRdb selects TRBD1, and the lack of DNA leaves this call unchecked. Germline V gene data show CDR1 as SGHVS and CDR2 as FNYEAQ. CDR3 size: 14 residues.

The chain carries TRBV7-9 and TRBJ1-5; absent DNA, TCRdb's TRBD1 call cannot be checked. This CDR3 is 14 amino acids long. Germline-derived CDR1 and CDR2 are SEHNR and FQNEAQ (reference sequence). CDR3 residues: CASSFGGVGQPQHF.

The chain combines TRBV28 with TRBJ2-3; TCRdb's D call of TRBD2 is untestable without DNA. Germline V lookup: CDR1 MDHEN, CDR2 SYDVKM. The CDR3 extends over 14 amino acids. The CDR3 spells CASSTLVFADTQYF.

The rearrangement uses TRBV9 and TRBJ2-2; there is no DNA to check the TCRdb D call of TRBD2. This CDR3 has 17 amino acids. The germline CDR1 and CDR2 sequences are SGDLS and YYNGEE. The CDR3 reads CASSAKPSGTNTGELFF.

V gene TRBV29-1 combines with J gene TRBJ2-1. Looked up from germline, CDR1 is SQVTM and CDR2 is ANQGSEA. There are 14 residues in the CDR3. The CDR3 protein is CSVEEASPIDEQFF.

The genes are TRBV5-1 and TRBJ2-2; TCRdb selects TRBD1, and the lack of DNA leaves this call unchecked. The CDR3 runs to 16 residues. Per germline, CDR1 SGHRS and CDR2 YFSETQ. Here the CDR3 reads CASSRSITGITGELFF. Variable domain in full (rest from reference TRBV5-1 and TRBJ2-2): KAGVTQTPRYLIKTRGQQVTLSCSPISGHRSVSWYQQTPGQGLQFLFEYFSETQRNKGNFPGRFSGRQFSNSRSEMNVSTLELGDSALYLCASSRSITGITGELFFGEGSRLTVL.

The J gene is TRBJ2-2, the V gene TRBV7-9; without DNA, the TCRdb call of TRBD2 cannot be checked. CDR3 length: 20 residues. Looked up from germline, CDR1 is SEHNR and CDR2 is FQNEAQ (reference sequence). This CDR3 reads CASSLSFLGPSIGFTGELFF.

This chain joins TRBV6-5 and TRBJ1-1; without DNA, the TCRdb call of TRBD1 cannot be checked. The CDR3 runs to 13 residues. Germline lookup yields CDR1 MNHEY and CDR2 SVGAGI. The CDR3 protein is CASENTGGTEAFF.

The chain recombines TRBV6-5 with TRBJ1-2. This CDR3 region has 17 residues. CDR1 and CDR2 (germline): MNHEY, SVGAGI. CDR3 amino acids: CASSYYGGPSANYGYTF.

The CDR3 sequence is CASGLVQAGEQFF. The chain has TRBV12-5 and TRBJ2-1; there is no DNA to check the TCRdb D call of TRBD2. CDR1 and CDR2 (germline): LGHNT, FRNRAP. This CDR3 spans 13 amino acids.

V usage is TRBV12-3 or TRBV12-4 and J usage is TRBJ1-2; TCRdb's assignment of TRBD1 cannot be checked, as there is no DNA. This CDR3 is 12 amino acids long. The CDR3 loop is CASMAQGVGYTF.

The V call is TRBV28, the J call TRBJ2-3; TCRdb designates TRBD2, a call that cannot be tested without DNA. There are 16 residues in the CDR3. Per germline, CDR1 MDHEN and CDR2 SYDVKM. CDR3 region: CASSLGLAGLTDTQYF.

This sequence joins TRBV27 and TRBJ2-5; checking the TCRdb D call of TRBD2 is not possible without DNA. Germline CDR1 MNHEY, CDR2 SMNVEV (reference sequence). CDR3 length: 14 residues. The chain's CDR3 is CASSEALGAETQYF.

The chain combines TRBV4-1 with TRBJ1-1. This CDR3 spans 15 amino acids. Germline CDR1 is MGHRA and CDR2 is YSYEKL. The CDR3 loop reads CASSLLSEGRTEAFF.

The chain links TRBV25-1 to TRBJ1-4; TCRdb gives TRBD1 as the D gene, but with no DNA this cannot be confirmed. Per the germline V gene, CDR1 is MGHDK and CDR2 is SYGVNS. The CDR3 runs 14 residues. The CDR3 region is CASTQGGVGEKLFF.

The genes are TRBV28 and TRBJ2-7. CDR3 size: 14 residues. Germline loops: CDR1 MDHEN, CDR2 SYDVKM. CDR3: CASSLGILHYEQYF. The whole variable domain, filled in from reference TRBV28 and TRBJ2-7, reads DVKVTQSSRYLVKRTGEKVFLECVQDMDHENMFWYRQDPGLGLRLIYFSYDVKMKEKGDIPEGYSVSREKKERFSLILESASTNQTSMYLCASSLGILHYEQYFGPGTRLTVT.

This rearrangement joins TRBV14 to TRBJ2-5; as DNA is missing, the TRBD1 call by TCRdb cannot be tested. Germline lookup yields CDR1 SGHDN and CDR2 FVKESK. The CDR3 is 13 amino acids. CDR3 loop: CASSPHPRETQYF.

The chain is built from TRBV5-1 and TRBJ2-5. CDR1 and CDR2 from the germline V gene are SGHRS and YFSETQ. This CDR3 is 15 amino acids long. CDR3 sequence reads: CASSLATTDQETQYF.

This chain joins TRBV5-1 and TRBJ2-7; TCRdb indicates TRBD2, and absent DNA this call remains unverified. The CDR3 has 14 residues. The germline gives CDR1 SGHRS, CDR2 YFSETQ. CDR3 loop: CASSRSSEPDEQYF. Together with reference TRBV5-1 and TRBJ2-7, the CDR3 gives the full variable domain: KAGVTQTPRYLIKTRGQQVTLSCSPISGHRSVSWYQQTPGQGLQFLFEYFSETQRNKGNFPGRFSGRQFSNSRSEMNVSTLELGDSALYLCASSRSSEPDEQYFGPGTRLTVT.

The CDR3 loop is CSVGEGANGYTF. The rearrangement uses TRBV29-1 and TRBJ1-2; with no DNA, the TCRdb D assignment of TRBD1 cannot be verified. The germline gives CDR1 SQVTM, CDR2 ANQGSEA. The CDR3 is 12 residues long.

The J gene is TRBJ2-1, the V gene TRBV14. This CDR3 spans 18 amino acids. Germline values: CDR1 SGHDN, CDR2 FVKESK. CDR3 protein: CASSQDVGLARPYNEQFF. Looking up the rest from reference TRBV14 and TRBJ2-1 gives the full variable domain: EAGVTQFPSHSVIEKGQTVTLRCDPISGHDNLYWYRRVMGKEIKFLLHFVKESKQDESGMPNNRFLAERTGGTYSTLKVQPAELEDSGVYFCASSQDVGLARPYNEQFFGPGTRLTVL.

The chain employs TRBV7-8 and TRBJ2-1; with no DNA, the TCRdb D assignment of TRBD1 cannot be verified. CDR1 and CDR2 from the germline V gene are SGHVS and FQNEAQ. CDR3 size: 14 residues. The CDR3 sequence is CASSGGISYNEQFF.

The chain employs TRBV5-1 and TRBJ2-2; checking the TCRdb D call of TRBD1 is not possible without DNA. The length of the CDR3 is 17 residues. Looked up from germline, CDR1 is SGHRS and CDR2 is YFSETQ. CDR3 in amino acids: CASSLGTGATNTGELFF.

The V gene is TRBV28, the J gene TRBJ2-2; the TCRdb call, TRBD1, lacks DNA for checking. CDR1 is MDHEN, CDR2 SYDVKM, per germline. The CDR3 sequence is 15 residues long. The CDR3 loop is CASSPRTGRGGELFF.